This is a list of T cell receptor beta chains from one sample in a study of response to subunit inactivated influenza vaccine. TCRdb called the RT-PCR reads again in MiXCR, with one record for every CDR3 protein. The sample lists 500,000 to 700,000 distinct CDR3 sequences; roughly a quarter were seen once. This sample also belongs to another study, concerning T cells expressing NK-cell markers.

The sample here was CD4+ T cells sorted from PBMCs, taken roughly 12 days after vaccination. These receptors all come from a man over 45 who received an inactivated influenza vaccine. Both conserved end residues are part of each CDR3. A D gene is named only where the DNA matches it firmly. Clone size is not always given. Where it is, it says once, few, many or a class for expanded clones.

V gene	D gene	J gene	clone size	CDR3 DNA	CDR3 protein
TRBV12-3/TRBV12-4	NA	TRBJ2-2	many	TGTGCCAGCAGTTCCTTGAGAGGGGCAGCACTCACCGGGGAGCTGTTTTTT	CASSSLRGAALTGELFF
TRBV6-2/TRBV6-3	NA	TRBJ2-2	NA	TGTGCCAGCACCGGGTCTAGTCGGTCCAACACCGGGGAGCTGTTTTTT	CASTGSSRSNTGELFF
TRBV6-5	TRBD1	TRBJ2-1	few	TGTGCCAGCAGTTATCGGGACAGTCACTACAATGAGCAGTTCTTC	CASSYRDSHYNEQFF
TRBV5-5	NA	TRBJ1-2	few	TGTGCCAGCAGCTTGGTAGACTTCGGCTACACCTTC	CASSLVDFGYTF
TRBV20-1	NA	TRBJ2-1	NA	TGCAGTGCTAGGGAACAGGTGGAGCAGTTCTTC	CSAREQVEQFF
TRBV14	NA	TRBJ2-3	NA	TGTGCCAGCAGCCAAGTTCCCCGGGTTTATACGCAGTATTTT	CASSQVPRVYTQYF
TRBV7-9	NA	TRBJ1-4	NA	TGTGCCAGCAGCGTATACAATGATGAAAAACTGTTTTTT	CASSVYNDEKLFF
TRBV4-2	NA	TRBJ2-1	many	TGTGCCAGCAGCCAAGATCCTGGAGGGCCTGGTGAGCAGTTCTTC	CASSQDPGGPGEQFF
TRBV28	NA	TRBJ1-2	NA	TGTGCCAGCACCGGACAGCGGAACTATGGCTACACCTTC	CASTGQRNYGYTF
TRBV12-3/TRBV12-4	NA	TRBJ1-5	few	TGTGCCAGCAGTTTACCGACGGCCCGGGGTCAGCCCCAGCATTTT	CASSLPTARGQPQHF
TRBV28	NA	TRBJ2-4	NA	TGTGCCAGCAGTCCCTCGGGAGCCAAAAACATTCAGTACTTC	CASSPSGAKNIQYF
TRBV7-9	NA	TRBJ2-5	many	TGTGCCAGCAGCTTGAGAACCAGTTCAGAGACCCAGTACTTC	CASSLRTSSETQYF
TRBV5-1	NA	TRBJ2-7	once	TGCGCCAGCACGGGTCCAAACTACGAGCAGTACTTC	CASTGPNYEQYF
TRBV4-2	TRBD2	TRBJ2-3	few	TGTGCCAGCAGCCAGGGACTAGCGACAGATACGCAGTATTTT	CASSQGLATDTQYF
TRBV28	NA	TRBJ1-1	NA	TGTGCCAGCAGCCCGGCCGGCGGTCGGATGAACACTGAAGCTTTCTTT	CASSPAGGRMNTEAFF
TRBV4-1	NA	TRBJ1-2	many	TGCGCCAGCAGCCAAGATCAATCCGTGCCCTATGGCTACACCTTC	CASSQDQSVPYGYTF
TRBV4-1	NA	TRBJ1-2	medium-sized	TGCGCCAGCAGCCAAGATTCCGCCTCCGGTGGGGTTTTCTACACCTTC	CASSQDSASGGVFYTF
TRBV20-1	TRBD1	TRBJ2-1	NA	TGCAGTGCTAGAGAGCTACAGGGGGCTCTATACAATGAGCAGTTCTTC	CSARELQGALYNEQFF
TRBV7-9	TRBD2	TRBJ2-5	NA	TGTGCCAGCAGCTTATACAGCGGGAGCCTTTTAGAGACCCAGTACTTC	CASSLYSGSLLETQYF
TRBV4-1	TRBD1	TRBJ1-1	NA	TGCGCCAGCAGCCAAGGTTCCGCCGGGACAGGGTGGATTGGAGCTTTCTTT	CASSQGSAGTGWIGAFF
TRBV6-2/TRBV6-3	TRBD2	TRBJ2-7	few	TGTGCCAGCAGTTACTCTAGCGGGAGCTCCTACGAGCAGTACTTC	CASSYSSGSSYEQYF
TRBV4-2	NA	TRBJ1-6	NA	TGTGCCAGCAGCCAAGATTTCATAAGGGCAGGGAGCTCACCCCTCCACTTT	CASSQDFIRAGSSPLHF
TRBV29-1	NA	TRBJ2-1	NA	TGCAGCGTTCCCTCGGGGGTGCGGGGTTCCTACAATGAGCAGTTCTTC	CSVPSGVRGSYNEQFF
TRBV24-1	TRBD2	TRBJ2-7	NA	TGTGCCACCAGTGATTCGCGGGGGGCGGTTCACTACGAGCAGTACTTC	CATSDSRGAVHYEQYF
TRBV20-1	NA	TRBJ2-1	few	TGCAGTGCTAACAGGTACCCCCACAATGAGCAGTTCTTC	CSANRYPHNEQFF
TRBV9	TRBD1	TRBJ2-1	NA	TGTGCCAGCAGCGAGACAGGGGCCTCCTACAATGAGCAGTTCTTC	CASSETGASYNEQFF
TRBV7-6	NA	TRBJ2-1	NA	TGTGCCAGCAGCTTATACCCCAGGGGCCACTCCTACAATGAGCAGTTCTTC	CASSLYPRGHSYNEQFF
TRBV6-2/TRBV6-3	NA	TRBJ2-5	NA	TGTGCCAGCAGTTACTCGAAATTAGGGGTAGAGAGACAACGAGAGACCCAGTACTTC	CASSYSKLGVERQRETQYF
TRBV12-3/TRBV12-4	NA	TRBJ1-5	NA	TGTGCCAGCAGTTCACAGGGAGGTCGGAATCAGCCCCAGCATTTT	CASSSQGGRNQPQHF
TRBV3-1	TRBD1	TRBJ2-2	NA	TGTGCCAGCAGCCAAGATAGGAGACAGGGTTACACCGGGGAGCTGTTTTTT	CASSQDRRQGYTGELFF
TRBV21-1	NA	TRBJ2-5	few	TGTGCCAGCAGCGTGGCAGCGCGGGAGACCCAGTACTTC	CASSVAARETQYF
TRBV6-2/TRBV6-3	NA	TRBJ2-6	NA	TGTGCCAGCAGCCTACGCGCTTCTCGTGTTGGGGCCAACGTCCTGACTTTC	CASSLRASRVGANVLTF
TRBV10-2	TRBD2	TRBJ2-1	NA	TGCGCCAGCAGGGACCGCTTAGCGGGAGATTACAATGAGCAGTTCTTC	CASRDRLAGDYNEQFF
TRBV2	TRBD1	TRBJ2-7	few	TGTGCCAGCAGTAGCAGGGGGCTGGGAGAGCAGTACTTC	CASSSRGLGEQYF
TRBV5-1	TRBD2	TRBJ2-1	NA	TGCGCCAGCAGCAAACTAGCGGAATCCTACAATGAGCAGTTCTTC	CASSKLAESYNEQFF
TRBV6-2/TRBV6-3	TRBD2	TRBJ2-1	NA	TGTGCCAGCAGTTACCGACGGGAGGATGAGCAGTTCTTC	CASSYRREDEQFF
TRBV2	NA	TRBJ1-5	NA	TGTGCCAGCAGTGAGCTCTCAGGGGGCAATCAGCCCCAGCATTTT	CASSELSGGNQPQHF
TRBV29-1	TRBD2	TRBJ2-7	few	TGCAGCGTTGAATTCCCTAGCGGGCAGACCTACGAGCAGTACTTC	CSVEFPSGQTYEQYF
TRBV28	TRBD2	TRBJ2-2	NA	TGTGCCAGCAGTCCAGGGACTAGCGGGAGGGCCGCAAAAGACACCGGGGAGCTGTTTTTT	CASSPGTSGRAAKDTGELFF
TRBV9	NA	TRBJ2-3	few	TGTGCCAGCAGCTCCTTGGGCGGGAGCACAGATACGCAGTATTTT	CASSSLGGSTDTQYF
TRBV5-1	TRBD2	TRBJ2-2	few	TGCGCCAGCAGCGGAATCCCTAGCGGGAGAAACACCGGGGAGCTGTTTTTT	CASSGIPSGRNTGELFF
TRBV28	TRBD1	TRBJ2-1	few	TGTGCCAGCAGGAGCGGACAGGGTTCCTACAATGAGCAGTTCTTC	CASRSGQGSYNEQFF
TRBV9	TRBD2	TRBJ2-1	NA	TGTGCCAGCAGCCCCGGGCGTAGCGGGGCCTACAATGAGCAGTTCTTC	CASSPGRSGAYNEQFF
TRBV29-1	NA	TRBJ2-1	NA	TGCAGCGTATCTCCCCGCCTGACCCCGGGCAATGAGCAGTTCTTC	CSVSPRLTPGNEQFF
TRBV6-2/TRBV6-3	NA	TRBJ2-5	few	TGTGCCAGCAGTTTTGACAAGCGACAAGCTCGGGAGACCCAGTACTTC	CASSFDKRQARETQYF
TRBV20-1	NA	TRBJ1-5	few	TGCAGTGCTAGGAAAGATCAGCCCCAGCATTTT	CSARKDQPQHF